This T cell receptor beta chain was obtained from a study of Ad26.COV2.S vaccination and SARS-CoV-2 variants. For this clone: Its antigen is unknown.

Profiling relied on immunoSEQ multiplex PCR, and the TCRdb table lists in-frame clones only, not all of them. The sample lists about 350,000 clones; about 90% were seen once. General study results and limits: Reportedly, spike-specific CD8+ and CD4+ T cell responses achieved substantial breadth once vaccination had taken place. Non-spike TCR breadth was similar in vaccine and placebo recipients.

There are 15 residues in the CDR3. The junction had 8 bases not matched to a gene; V was cut back by 6 bases and J by 4 bases. Per germline, CDR1 MNHEY and CDR2 SVGAGI. This material consisted of peripheral blood, taken after recovery from COVID-19. The TCR sequence derives from a human donor who had recovered from COVID-19. The chain couples TRBV6-5 to TRBJ1-4, with 7 bases lining up with TRBD1. The CDR3 DNA reads TGTGCCAGCAGCCAAGAGACAGGGCTTAATGAAAAACTGTTTTTT. Its protein product is CASSQETGLNEKLFF.